The entry below gives a single T cell receptor (beta chain) sequence along with its context. This entry comes from a study of blood T cell repertoires in COVID-19. On the study more broadly: COVID-19 samples from acute and convalescent phases originated in the United States, Italy and Spain. The cDNA or gDNA used as material had been derived from T cells, B-cell-depleted T cells, or PBMCs.

In the original processing: The authors estimated nucleated cell counts from reference gene primer amplification. Sequencing was performed with immunoSEQ multiplex PCR; in TCRdb, only in-frame clones are kept and a portion is missing. The V and J calls and the clone size are those of that table, but D and trimming were determined from the DNA. This sample has some 80,000 clones, with 85% to 90% found just once. The CDR3 is 16 residues long. CDR1 and CDR2 from the germline V gene are SGHNT and YYREEE (reference sequence). V gave up 2 bases and J gave up 0 bases, with 13 bases separating them. The receptor's source is a human donor in a cohort sampled during active COVID-19. V and J are TRBV5-4 and TRBJ2-3, with a tentative D call TRBD2 (5 bases). Sequencing was performed on peripheral blood. The CDR3 is CASSFRTRSSTDTQYF. CDR3 sequence (DNA): TGTGCCAGCAGCTTCCGAACTAGGTCTAGCACAGATACGCAGTATTTT.